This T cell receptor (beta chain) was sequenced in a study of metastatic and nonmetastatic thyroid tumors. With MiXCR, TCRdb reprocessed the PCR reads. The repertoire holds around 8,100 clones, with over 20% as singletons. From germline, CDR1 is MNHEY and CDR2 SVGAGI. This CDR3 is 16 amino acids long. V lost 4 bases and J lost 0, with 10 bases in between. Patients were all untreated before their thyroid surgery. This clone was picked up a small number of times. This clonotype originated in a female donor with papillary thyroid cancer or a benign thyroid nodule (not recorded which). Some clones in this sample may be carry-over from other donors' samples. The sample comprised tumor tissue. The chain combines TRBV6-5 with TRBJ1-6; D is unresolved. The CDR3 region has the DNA TGTGCCAGCAGTTCCTTGGGCAGCTCCTATAATTCACCCCTCCACTTT. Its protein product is CASSSLGSSYNSPLHF.